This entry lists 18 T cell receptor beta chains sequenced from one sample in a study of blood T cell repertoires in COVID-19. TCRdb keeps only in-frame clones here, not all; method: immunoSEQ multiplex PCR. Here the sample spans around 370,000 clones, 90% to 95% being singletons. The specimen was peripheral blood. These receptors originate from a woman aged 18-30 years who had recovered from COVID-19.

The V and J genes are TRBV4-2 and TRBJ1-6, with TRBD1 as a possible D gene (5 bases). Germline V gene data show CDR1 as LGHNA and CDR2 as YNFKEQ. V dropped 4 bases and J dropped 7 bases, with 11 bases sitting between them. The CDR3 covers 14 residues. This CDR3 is CASSRQDSNSPLHF. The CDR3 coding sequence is TGTGCCAGCAGCCGACAAGACAGCAATTCACCCCTCCACTTT.

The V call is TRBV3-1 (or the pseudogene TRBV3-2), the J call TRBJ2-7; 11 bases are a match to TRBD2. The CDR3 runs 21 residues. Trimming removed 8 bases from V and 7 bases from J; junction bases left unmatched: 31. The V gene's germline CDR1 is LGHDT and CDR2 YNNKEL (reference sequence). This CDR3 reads CASEGLADYHPKPNSNREQYV. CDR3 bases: TGTGCCAGCGAGGGACTAGCGGATTACCACCCTAAACCCAATTCCAATCGGGAGCAGTACGTC.

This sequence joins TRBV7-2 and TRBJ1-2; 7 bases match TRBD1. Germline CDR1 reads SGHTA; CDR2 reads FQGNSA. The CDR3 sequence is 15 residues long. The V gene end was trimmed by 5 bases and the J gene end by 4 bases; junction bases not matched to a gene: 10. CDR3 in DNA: TGTGCCAGCAGCCCCTACAGGGGCCTTTCCTATGGCTACACCTTC. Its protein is CASSPYRGLSYGYTF.

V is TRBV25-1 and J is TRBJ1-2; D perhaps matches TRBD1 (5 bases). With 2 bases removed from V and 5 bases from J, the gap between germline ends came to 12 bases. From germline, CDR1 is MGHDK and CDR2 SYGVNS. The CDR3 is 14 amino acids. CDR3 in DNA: TGTGCCAGCAGTGAAATGAGACAGTCTTATGGCTACACCTTC. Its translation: CASSEMRQSYGYTF.

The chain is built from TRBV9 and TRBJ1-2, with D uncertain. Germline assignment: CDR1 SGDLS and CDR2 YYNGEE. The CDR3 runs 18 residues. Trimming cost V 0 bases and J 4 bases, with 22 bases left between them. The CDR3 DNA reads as TGTGCCAGCAGCGTAGGTCTCCCGGAGGCCCAACGCCCCTATGGCTACACCTTC. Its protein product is CASSVGLPEAQRPYGYTF.

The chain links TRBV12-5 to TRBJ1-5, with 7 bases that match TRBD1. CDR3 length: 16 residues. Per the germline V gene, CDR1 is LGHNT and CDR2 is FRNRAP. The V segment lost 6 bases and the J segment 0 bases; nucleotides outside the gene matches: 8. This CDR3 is CASGPSDRVSNQPQHF. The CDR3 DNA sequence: TGTGCTAGTGGACCCTCAGACAGGGTTAGCAATCAGCCCCAGCATTTT.

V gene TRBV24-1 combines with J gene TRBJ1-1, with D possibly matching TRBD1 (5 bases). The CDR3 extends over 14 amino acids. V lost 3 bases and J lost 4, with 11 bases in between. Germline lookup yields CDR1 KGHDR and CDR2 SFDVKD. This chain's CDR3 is CATSDTQGPTEAFF. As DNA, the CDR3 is TGTGCCACCAGTGATACCCAGGGTCCCACTGAAGCTTTCTTT.

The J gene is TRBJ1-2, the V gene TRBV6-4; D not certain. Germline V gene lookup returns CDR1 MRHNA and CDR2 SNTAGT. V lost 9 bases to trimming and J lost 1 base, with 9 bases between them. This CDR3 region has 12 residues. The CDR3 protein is CARRADNYGYTF. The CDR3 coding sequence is TGTGCCAGGAGAGCTGATAACTATGGCTACACCTTC.

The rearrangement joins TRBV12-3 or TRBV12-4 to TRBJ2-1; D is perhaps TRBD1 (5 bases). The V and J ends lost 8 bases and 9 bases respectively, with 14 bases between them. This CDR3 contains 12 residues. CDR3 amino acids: CASGRGRSEQFF. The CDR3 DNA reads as TGTGCCAGCGGTAGGGGCCGTAGTGAGCAGTTCTTC.

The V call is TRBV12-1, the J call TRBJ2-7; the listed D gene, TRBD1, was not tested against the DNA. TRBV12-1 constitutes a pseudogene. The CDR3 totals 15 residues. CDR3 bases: TGTGCCAGCAGCTTACCCGTCCCAGGCGTCTACGAGCAGTACGTC. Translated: CASSLPVPGVYEQYV.

The CDR3 loop is CASSLWGGMNNEQFF. Written as DNA, the CDR3 is TGTGCCAGCAGCTTATGGGGCGGGATGAACAATGAGCAGTTCTTC. V and J are TRBV11-3 and TRBJ2-1; D possibly corresponds to TRBD2 (6 bases). V lost 2 bases to trimming and J lost 5 bases, with 13 bases between them. In germline, CDR1 is SGHNT, CDR2 YENEEA. This CDR3 contains 15 residues.

CDR3 sequence: CASSSARGHTGELFF. The CDR3 DNA reads TGTGCCAGCAGCTCAGCTCGCGGGCACACCGGGGAGCTGTTTTTT. V is TRBV7-9 and J is TRBJ2-2; tentative D call: TRBD2 (5 bases). The CDR3 length is 15 residues. Per germline, CDR1 SEHNR and CDR2 FQNEAQ (reference sequence). The V gene lost 4 bases and the J gene lost 3 bases, with 12 bases spanning the gap.

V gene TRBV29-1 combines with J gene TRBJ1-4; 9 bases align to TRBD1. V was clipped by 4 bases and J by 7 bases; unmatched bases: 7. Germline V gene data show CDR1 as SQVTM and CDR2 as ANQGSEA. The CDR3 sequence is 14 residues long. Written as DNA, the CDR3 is TGCAGCGTTGTAGGGACAGGGTTTCGTGAAAAACTGTTTTTT. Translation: CSVVGTGFREKLFF.

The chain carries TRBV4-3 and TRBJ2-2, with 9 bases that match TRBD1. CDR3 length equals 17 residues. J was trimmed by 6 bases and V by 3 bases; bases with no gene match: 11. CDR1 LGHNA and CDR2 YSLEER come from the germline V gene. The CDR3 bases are TGCGCCAGCAGCCAGACAGGGGGGAGTGTCGTTCCCGGGGAGCTGTTTTTT. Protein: CASSQTGGSVVPGELFF.

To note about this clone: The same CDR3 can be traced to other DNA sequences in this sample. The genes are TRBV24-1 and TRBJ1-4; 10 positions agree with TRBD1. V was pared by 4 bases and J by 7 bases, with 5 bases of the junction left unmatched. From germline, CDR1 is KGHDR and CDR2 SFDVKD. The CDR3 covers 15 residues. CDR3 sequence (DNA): TGTGCCACCAGTGACCCGGGACAGGGGAGTGAAAAACTGTTTTTT. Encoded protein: CATSDPGQGSEKLFF.

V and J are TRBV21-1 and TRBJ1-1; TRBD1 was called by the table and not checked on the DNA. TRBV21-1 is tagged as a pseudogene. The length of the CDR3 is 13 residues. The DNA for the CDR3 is TGTGCCAGCAGCAAAGGTGGCCAGGGAGAAGCTTTCTTT. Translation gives CASSKGGQGEAFF.

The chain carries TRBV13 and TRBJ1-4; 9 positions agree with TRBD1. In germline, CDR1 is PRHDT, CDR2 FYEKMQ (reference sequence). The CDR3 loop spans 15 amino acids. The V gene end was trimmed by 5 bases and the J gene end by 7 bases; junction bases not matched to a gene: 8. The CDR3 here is CASSQDRGRSEKLFF. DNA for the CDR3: TGTGCCAGCAGCCAAGACAGGGGGAGGAGTGAAAAACTGTTTTTT.

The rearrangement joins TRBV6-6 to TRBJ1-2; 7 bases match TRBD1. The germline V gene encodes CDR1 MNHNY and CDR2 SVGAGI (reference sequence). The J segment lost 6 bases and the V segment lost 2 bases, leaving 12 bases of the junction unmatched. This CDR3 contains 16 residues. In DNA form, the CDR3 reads TGTGCCAGCAGTTACCCAGCTGGAGGGGGCGCGGATGGCTACACCTTC. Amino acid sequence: CASSYPAGGGADGYTF.